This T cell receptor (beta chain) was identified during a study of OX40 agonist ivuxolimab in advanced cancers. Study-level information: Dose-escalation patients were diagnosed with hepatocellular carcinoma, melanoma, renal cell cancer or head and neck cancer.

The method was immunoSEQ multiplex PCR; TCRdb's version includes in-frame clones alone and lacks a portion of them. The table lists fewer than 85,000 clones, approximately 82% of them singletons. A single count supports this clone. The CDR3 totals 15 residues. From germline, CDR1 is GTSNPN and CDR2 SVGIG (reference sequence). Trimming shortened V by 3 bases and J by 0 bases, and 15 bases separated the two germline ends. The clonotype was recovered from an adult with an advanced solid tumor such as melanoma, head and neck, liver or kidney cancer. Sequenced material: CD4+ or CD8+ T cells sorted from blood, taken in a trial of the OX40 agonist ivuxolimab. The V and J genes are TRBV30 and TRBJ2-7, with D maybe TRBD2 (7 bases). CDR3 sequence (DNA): TGTGCCTGGAGCCCAGGGAGGGGGACCTCCTACGAGCAGTACTTC. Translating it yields CAWSPGRGTSYEQYF. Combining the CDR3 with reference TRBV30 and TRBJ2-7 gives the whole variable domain SQTIHQWPATLVQPVGSPLSLECTVEGTSNPNLYWYRQAAGRGLQLLFYSVGIGQISSEVPQNLSASRPQDRQFILSSKKLLLSDSGFYLCAWSPGRGTSYEQYFGPGTRLTVT.